This TCR beta chain was recovered during a study of T cell responses to AZD1222 COVID-19 vaccine. Here immunoSEQ multiplex PCR was the method, and the copy in TCRdb shows in-frame clones only, minus some. Seen here are 85,000 to 100,000 clones, about 88% observed once, and the top ten hold about 3.9%. Source: peripheral blood, taken on day 0 of AZD1222 vaccination. This clonotype was obtained from an adult in good health.

CDR3 bases: TGTGCCAGTAGTATCAGTGGGGGCGGAAACACTGAAGCTTTCTTT. It specifies CASSISGGGNTEAFF. The gene calls are TRBV19 and TRBJ1-1; D may be TRBD1 (6 bases). This CDR3 spans 15 amino acids. Germline CDR1 and CDR2: LNHDA and SQIVND (reference sequence). The V end was cut by 3 bases, the J end by 2 bases, with 13 bases between. Full variable domain (outside the CDR3, taken from reference TRBV19 and TRBJ1-1): DGGITQSPKYLFRKEGQNVTLSCEQNLNHDAMYWYRQDPGQGLRLIYYSQIVNDFQKGDIAEGYSVSREKKESFPLTVTSAQKNPTAFYLCASSISGGGNTEAFFGQGTRLTVV.